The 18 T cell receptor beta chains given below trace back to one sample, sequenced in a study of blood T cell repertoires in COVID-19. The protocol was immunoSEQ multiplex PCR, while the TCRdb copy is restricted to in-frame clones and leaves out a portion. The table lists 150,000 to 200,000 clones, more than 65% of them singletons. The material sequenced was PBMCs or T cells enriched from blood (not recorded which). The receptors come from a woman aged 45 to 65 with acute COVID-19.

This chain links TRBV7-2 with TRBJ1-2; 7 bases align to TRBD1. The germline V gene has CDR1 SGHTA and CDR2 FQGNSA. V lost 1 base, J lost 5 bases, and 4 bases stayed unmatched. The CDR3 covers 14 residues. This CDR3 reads CASSLDRGGYGYTF. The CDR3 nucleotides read TGTGCCAGCAGCTTAGACAGGGGAGGATATGGCTACACCTTC.

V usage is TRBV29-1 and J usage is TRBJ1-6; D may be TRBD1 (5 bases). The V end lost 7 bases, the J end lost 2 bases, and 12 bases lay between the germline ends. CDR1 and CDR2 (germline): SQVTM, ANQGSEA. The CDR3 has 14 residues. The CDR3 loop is CSARTGAYNSPLHF. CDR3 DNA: TGCAGCGCTAGGACGGGGGCCTATAATTCACCCCTCCACTTT.

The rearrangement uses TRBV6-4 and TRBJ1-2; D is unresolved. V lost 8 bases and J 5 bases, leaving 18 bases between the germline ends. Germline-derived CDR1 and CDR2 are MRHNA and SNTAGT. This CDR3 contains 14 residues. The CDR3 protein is CASGRGPPYYGYTF. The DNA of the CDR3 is TGTGCCAGCGGCCGCGGTCCACCTTATTATGGCTACACCTTC.

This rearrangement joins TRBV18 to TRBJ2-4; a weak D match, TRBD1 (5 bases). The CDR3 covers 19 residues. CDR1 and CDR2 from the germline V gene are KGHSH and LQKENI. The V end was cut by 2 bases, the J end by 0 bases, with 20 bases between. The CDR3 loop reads CASSPSYLQEAIAKNIQYF. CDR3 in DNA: TGTGCCAGCTCACCATCCTATTTACAGGAAGCCATAGCCAAAAACATTCAGTACTTC.

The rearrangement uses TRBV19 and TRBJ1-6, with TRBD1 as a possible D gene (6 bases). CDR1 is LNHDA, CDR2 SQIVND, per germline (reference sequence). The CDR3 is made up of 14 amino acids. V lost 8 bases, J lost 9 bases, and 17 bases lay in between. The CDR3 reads CASGLEGVSSPLHF. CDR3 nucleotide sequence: TGTGCCAGTGGCCTAGAGGGGGTTTCTTCACCCCTCCACTTT.

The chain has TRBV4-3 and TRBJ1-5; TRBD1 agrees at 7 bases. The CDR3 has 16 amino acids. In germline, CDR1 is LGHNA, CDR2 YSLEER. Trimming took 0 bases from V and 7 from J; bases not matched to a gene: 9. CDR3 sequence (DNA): TGCGCCAGCAGCCAAGAACCCCAGGGGGTGGACCAGCCCCAGCATTTT. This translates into CASSQEPQGVDQPQHF.

This chain's CDR3 is CASSVGPGSAGSEAFF. CDR3 DNA: TGTGCCAGCAGCGTAGGTCCGGGTTCGGCGGGCTCTGAAGCTTTCTTT. V is TRBV9 and J is TRBJ1-1, with D uncertain. The CDR3 sequence is 16 residues long. The germline V gene encodes CDR1 SGDLS and CDR2 YYNGEE. Trimming pared 0 bases from V and 6 bases from J, leaving 18 bases between.

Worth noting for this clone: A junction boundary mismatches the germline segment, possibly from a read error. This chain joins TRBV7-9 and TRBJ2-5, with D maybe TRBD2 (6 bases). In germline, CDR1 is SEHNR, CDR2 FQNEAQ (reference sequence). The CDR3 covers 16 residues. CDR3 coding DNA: TGTGCCAGCAGCCAAGTTGGAGGGGTGAGTCAAGAAACCCAGTACTTC. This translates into CASSQVGGVSQETQYF.

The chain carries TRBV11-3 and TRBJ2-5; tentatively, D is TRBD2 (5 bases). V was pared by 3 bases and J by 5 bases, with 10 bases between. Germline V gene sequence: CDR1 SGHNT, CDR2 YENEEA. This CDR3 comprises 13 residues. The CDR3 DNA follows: TGTGCCAGCAGCTTGCCCGGGGATGAGACCCAGTACTTC. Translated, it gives CASSLPGDETQYF.

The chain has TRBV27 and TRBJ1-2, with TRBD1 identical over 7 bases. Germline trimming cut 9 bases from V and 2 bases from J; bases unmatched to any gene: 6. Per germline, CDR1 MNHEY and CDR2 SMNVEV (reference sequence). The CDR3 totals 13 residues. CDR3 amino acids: CASSQQGNYGYTF. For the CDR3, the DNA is TGTGCCAGTTCCCAACAGGGGAACTATGGCTACACCTTC.

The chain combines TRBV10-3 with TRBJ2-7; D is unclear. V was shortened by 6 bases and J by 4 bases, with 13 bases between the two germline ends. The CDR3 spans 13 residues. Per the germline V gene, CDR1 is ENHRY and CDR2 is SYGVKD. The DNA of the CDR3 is TGTGCCATCAGCAACGATAACATATACGAGCAGTACGTC. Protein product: CAISNDNIYEQYV.

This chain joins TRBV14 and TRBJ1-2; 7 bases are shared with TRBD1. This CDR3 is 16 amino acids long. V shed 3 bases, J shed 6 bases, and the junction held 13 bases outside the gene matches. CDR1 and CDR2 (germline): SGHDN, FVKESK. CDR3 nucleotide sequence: TGTGCCAGCAGCCACCTACCGGGACAGTCGACTAATGGCTACACCTTC. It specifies CASSHLPGQSTNGYTF.

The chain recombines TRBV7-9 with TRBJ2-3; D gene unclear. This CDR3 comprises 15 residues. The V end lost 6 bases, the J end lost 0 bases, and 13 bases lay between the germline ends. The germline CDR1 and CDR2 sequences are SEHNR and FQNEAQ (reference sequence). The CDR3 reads CASRKAVGSTDTQYF. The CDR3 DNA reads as TGTGCCAGCAGAAAAGCAGTGGGCAGCACAGATACGCAGTATTTT.

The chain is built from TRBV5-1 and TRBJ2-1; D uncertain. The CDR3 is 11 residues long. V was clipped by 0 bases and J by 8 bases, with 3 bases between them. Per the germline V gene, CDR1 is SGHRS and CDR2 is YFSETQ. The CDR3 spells CASSLADEQFF. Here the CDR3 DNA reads TGCGCCAGCAGCTTGGCCGATGAGCAGTTCTTC.

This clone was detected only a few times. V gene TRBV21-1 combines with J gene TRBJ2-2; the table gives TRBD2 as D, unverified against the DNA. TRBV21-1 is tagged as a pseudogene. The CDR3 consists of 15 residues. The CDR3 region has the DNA TGTGCCAGCAGCAAGGCGGGCGAGAACACCGGGGAGCTGTTTTTT. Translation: CASSKAGENTGELFF.

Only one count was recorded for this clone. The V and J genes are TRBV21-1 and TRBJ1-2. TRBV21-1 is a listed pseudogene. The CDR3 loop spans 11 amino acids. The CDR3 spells CASEAVYGYTF. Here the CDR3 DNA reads TGTGCCAGCGAGGCAGTATATGGCTACACCTTC.

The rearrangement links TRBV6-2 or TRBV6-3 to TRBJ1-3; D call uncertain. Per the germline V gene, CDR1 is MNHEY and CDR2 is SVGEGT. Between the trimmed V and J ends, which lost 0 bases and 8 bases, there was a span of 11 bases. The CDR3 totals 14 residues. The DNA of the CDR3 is TGTGCCAGCAGTTACTCATCCCTCGGGGACACCATATATTTT. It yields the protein CASSYSSLGDTIYF.

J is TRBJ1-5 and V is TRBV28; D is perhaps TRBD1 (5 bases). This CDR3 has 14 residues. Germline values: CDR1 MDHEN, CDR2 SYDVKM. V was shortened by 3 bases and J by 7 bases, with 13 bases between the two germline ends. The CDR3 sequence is CASSFLGAAQPQHF. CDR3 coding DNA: TGTGCCAGCAGTTTCCTTGGGGCCGCCCAGCCCCAGCATTTT.